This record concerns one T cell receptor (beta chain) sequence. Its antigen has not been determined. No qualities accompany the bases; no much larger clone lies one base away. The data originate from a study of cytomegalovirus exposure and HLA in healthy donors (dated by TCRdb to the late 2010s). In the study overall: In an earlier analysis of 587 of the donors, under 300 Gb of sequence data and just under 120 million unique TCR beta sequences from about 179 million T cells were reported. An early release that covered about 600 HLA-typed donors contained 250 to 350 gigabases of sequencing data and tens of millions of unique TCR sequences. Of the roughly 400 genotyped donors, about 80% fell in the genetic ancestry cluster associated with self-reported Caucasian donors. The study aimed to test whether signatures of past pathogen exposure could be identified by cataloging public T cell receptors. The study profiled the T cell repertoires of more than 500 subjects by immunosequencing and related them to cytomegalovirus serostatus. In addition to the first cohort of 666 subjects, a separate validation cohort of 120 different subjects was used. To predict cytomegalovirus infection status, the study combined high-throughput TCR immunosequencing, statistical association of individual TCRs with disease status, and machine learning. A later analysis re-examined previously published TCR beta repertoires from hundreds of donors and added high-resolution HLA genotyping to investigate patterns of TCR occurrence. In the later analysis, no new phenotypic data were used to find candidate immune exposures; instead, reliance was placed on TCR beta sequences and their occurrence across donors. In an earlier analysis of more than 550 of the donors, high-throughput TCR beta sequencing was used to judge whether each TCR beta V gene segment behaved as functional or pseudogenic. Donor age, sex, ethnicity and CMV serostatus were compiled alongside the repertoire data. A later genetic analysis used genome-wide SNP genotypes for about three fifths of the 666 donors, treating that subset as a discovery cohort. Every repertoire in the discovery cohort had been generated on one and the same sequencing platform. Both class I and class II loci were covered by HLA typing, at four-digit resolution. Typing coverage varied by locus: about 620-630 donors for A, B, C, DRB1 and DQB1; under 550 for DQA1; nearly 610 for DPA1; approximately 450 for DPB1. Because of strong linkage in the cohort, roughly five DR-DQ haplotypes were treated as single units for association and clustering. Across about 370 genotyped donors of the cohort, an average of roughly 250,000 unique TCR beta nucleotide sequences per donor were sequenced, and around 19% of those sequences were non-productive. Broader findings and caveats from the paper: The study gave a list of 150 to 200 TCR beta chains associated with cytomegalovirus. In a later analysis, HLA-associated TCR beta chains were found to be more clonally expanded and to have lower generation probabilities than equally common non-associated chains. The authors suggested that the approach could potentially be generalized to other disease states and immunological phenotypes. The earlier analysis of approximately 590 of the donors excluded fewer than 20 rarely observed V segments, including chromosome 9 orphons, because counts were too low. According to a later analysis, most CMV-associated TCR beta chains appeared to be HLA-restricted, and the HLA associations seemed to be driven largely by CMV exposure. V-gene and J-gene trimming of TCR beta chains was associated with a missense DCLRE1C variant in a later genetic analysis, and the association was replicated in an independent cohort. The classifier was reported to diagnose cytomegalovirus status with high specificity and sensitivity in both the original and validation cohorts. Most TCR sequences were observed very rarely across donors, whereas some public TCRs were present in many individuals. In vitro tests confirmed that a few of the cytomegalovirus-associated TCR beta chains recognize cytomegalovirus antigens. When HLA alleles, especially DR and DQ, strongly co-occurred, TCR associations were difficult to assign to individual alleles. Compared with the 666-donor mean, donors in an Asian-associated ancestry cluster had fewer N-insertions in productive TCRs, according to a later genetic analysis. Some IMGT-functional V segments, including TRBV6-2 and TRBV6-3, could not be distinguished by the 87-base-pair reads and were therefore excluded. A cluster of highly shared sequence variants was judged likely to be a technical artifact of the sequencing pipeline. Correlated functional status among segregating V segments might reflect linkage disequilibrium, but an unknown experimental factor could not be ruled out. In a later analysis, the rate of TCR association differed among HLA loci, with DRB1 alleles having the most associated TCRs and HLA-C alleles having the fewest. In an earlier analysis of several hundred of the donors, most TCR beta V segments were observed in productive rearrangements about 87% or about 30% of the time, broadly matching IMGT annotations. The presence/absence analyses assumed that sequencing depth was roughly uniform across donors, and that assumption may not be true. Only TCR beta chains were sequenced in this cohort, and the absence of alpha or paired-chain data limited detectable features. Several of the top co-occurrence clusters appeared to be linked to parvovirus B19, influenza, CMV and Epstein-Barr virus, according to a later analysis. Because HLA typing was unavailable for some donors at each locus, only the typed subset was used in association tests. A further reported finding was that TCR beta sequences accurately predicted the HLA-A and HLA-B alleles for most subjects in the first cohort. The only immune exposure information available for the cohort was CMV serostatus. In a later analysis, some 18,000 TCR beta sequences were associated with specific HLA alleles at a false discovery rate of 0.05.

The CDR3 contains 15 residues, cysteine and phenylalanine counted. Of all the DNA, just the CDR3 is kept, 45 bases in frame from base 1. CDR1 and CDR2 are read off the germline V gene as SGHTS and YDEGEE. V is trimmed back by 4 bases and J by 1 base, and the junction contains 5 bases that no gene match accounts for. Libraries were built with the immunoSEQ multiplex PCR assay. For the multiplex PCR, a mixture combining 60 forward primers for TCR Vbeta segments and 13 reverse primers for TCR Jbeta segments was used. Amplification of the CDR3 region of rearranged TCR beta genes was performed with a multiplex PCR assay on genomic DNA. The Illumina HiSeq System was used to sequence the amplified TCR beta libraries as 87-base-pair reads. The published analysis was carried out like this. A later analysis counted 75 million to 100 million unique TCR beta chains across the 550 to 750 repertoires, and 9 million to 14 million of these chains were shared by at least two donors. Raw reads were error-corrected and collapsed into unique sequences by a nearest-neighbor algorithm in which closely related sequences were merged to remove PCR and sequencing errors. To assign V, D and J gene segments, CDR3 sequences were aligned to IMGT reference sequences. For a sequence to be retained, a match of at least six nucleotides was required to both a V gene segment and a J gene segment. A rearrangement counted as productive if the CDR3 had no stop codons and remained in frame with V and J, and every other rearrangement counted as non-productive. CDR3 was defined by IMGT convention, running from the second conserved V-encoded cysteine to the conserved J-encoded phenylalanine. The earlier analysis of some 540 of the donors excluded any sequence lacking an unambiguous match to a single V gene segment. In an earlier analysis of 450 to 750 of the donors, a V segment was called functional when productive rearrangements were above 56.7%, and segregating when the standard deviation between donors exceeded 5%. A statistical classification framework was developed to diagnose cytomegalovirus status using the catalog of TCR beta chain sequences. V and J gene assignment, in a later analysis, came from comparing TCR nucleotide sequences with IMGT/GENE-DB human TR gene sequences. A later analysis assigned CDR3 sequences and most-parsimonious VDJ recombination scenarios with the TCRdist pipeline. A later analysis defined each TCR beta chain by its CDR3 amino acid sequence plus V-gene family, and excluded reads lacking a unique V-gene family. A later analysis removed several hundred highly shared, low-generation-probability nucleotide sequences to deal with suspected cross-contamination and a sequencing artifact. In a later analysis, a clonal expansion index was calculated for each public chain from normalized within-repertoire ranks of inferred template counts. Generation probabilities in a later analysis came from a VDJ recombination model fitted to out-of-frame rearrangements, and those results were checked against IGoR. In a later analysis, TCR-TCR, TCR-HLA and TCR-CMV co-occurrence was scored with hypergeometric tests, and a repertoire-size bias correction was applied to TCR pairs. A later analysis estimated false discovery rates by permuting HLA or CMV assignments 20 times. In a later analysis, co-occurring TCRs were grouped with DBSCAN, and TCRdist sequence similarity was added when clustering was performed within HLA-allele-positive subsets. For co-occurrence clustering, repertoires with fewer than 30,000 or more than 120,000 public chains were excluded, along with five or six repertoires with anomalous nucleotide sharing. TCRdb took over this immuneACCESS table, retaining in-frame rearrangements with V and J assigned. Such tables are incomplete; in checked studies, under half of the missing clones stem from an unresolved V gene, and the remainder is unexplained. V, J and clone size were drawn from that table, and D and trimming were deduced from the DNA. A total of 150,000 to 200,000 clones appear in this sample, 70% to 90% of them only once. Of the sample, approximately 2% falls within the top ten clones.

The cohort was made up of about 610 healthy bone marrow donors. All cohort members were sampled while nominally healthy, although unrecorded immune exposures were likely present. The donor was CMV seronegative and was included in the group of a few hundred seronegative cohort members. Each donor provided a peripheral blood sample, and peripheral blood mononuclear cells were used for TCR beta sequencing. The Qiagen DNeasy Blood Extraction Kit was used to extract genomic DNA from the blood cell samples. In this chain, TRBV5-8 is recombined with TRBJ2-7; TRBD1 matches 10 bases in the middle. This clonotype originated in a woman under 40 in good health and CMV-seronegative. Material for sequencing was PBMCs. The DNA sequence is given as TGTGCCAGCAGCAAGCCGGGACAGGGGTCCTACGAGCAGTACTTC. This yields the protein CASSKPGQGSYEQYF.